Shown below are 10 T cell receptor beta chains from a single sample sequenced in a study of long-term antiretroviral therapy in people with HIV. This was the immunoSEQ v3.0 assay at survey level. Profiled with immunoSEQ multiplex PCR; TCRdb holds only in-frame clones, not every one. The repertoire has 20,000 to 25,000 clones, 87% of them found once; the top ten carry 3% to 4%. The sample here was unsorted PBMCs, taken roughly 2.5 years after starting antiretroviral therapy. All receptors derive from a woman aged 50 to 65 with HIV.

The chain recombines TRBV29-1 with TRBJ2-3; 7 bases line up with TRBD2. V dropped 7 bases and J dropped 2; count of bases not matched to a gene: 9. Looked up from germline, CDR1 is SQVTM and CDR2 is ANQGSEA. The CDR3 runs to 14 residues. CDR3 residues: CSASPLASTDTQYF. The DNA of the CDR3 is TGCAGCGCTTCCCCACTAGCGTCCACAGATACGCAGTATTTT.

This clone was found a few times. CDR3 nucleotide sequence: TGTGCCAGCAGCGTAGTCGGAGGAGACGAGCAGTACTTC. Protein sequence: CASSVVGGDEQYF. This chain links TRBV9 with TRBJ2-7; D perhaps matches TRBD2 (5 bases). CDR1 is SGDLS and CDR2 is YYNGEE in the germline V gene. The CDR3 has 13 amino acids. The V and J ends lost 0 bases and 5 bases respectively, with 9 bases between them.

The CDR3 loop reads CASSGPGLAGVIYEQYF. CDR3 nucleotides: TGTGCCAGCAGTGGTCCGGGACTAGCGGGAGTAATCTACGAGCAGTACTTC. This sequence joins TRBV25-1 and TRBJ2-7, with 14 bases lining up with TRBD2. CDR1 and CDR2 (germline): MGHDK, SYGVNS. The V and J ends lost 4 bases and 3 bases, in that order; junction bases with no gene match: 8. The CDR3 contains 17 residues.

The rearrangement joins TRBV29-1 to TRBJ2-2; D is unclear. The CDR3 sequence is 11 residues long. With 4 bases removed from V and 4 bases from J, the gap between germline ends came to 4 bases. CDR1 and CDR2 (germline): SQVTM, ANQGSEA. CDR3 protein: CSVAGTGELFF. The CDR3 DNA follows: TGCAGCGTTGCGGGCACCGGGGAGCTGTTTTTT.

The CDR3 DNA reads TGTGCCAGCAGTATTCGCCTAGCGGGATACGAGCAGTACTTC. It codes for CASSIRLAGYEQYF. This chain connects TRBV6-6 to TRBJ2-7, with 9 bases fitting TRBD2. V lost 5 bases and J lost 4; bases outside the gene matches: 6. This CDR3 is 14 amino acids long. The V gene's germline CDR1 is MNHNY and CDR2 SVGAGI (reference sequence).

This chain joins TRBV11-2 and TRBJ2-1; TRBD2 agrees at 7 bases. Per germline, CDR1 SGHAT and CDR2 FQNNGV. The junction had 5 bases not matched to a gene; V was cut back by 0 bases and J by 6 bases. The CDR3 length is 15 residues. The DNA of the CDR3 is TGTGCCAGCAGCTTAGAGGCGGGAGCGGTCAATGAGCAGTTCTTC. Its translation: CASSLEAGAVNEQFF.

The genes are TRBV7-9 and TRBJ2-7, with 16 bases aligning to TRBD2. Germline CDR1 and CDR2: SEHNR and FQNEAQ (reference sequence). The CDR3 consists of 16 residues. V trimming: 4 bases; J trimming: 5 bases; junction bases outside the gene matches: 5. The CDR3 sequence is CASSSGLAGGYDEQYF. The CDR3 DNA sequence: TGTGCCAGCAGCTCGGGACTAGCGGGAGGGTATGACGAGCAGTACTTC.

In its sample, this clone was seen a few times. V is TRBV10-3 and J is TRBJ2-7; 7 bases align to TRBD1. Germline V CDR1 and CDR2: ENHRY, SYGVKD. This CDR3 is built from 15 residues. The junction had 4 bases not matched to a gene; V was cut back by 0 bases and J by 2 bases. CDR3 DNA sequence: TGTGCCATCAGTGAGTCGACAAGGGGGCCCTACGAGCAGTACTTC. Translating gives CAISESTRGPYEQYF.

V usage is TRBV5-4 and J usage is TRBJ1-2, with 8 bases aligning to TRBD1. Germline CDR1 SGHNT, CDR2 YYREEE (reference sequence). Trimming at V came to 0 bases and at J to 8 bases, leaving 6 bases not matched to a gene. The CDR3 is 14 amino acids. The CDR3 region has the DNA TGTGCCAGCAGCTTGGATTCGACAGGGGAAGGCTACACCTTC. As protein: CASSLDSTGEGYTF.

The chain carries TRBV2 and TRBJ2-3, with D possibly being TRBD2 (6 bases). Germline V gene lookup returns CDR1 SNHLY and CDR2 FYNNEI. The V end lost 6 bases, the J end lost 3 bases, and 16 bases lay between the germline ends. The CDR3 has 15 amino acids. CDR3 sequence reads: CASRGVAEATDTQYF. In nucleotides, the CDR3 is TGTGCCAGCAGGGGGGTAGCGGAAGCTACAGATACGCAGTATTTT.